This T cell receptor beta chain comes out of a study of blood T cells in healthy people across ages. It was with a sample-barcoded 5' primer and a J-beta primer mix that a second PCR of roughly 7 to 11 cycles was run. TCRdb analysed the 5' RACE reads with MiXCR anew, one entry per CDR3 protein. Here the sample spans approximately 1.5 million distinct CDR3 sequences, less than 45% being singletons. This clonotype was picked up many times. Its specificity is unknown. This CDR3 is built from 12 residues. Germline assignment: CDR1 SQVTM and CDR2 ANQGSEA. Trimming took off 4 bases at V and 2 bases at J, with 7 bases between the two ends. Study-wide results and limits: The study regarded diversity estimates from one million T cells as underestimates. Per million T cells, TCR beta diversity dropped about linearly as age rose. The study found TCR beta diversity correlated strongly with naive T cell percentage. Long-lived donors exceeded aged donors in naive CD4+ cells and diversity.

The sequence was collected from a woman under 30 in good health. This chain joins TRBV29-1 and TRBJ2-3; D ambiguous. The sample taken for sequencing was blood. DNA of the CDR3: TGCAGCGTTGTAGATCCCACAGATACGCAGTATTTT. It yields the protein CSVVDPTDTQYF.